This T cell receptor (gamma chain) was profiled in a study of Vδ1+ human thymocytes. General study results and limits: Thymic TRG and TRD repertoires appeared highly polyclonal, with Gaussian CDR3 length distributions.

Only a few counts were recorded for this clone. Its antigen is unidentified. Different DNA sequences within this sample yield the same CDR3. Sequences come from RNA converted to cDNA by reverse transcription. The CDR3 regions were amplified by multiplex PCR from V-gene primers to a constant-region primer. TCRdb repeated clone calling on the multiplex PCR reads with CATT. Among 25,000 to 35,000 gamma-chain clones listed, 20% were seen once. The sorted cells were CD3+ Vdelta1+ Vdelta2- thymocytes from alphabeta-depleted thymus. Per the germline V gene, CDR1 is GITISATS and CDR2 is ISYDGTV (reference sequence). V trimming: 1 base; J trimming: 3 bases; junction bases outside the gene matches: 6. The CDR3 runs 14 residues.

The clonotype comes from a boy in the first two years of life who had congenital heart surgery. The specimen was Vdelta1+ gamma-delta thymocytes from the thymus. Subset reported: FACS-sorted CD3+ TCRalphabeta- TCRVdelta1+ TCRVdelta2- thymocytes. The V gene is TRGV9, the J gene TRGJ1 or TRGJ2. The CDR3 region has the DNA TGTGCCTTGTGGGAGGTCGGGGTTTATTATAAGAAACTCTTT. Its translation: CALWEVGVYYKKLF.